What follows are 15 T cell receptor beta chains derived from one specimen sequenced in a study of blood T cells in healthy people across ages. PCR was performed a second time for roughly 7 to 12 cycles using a sample-barcoded 5' primer and a J-beta primer mix. One entry per CDR3 protein results from TCRdb running MiXCR on the 5' RACE reads. The profile covers approximately 1.5 million distinct CDR3 sequences, with about 35% appearing a single time and about 10% taken by the ten largest. The sample taken for sequencing was blood. The receptors shown here come from a young woman in good health.

This clonotype appeared a few times. V gene TRBV20-1 combines with J gene TRBJ2-5; D unresolved. CDR1 is DFQATT and CDR2 is SNEGSKA in the germline V gene (reference sequence). The CDR3 spans 14 residues. V was shortened by 5 bases and J by 1 base, with 14 bases between the two germline ends. CDR3 sequence reads: CSASPSQVQETQYF. As DNA, the CDR3 is TGCAGTGCTTCCCCTTCGCAGGTCCAAGAGACCCAGTACTTC.

The J gene is TRBJ1-5, the V gene TRBV6-1; no clear D. Germline values: CDR1 MNHNS, CDR2 SASEGT. This CDR3 has 13 amino acids. V was pared by 3 bases and J by 9 bases, with 12 bases between. The CDR3 DNA sequence: TGTGCCAGCAGTGACCGGGTTCCATTGCCCCAGCATTTT. Translation gives CASSDRVPLPQHF.

CDR3 sequence reads: CASSLVDRTSYEQYF. In DNA, the CDR3 is TGTGCCAGCAGCTTAGTCGACAGGACCTCCTACGAGCAGTACTTC. V gene TRBV13 combines with J gene TRBJ2-7; a weak D match, TRBD1 (6 bases). The CDR3 totals 15 residues. Per germline, CDR1 PRHDT and CDR2 FYEKMQ (reference sequence). Trimming took off 1 base at V and 0 bases at J, with 10 bases between the two ends.

This clonotype was seen a few times. The J gene is TRBJ2-2, the V gene TRBV20-1; 9 nucleotides align to TRBD1. The CDR3 extends over 14 amino acids. From germline, CDR1 is DFQATT and CDR2 SNEGSKA (reference sequence). Trimming at V came to 3 bases and at J to 3 bases, leaving 2 bases not matched to a gene. The CDR3 coding sequence is TGCAGTGCTAGTAGGACAGGGGACACCGGGGAGCTGTTTTTT. Residues: CSASRTGDTGELFF.

The chain couples TRBV4-1 to TRBJ2-6; weak D call: TRBD2 (6 bases). This CDR3 is built from 16 residues. CDR1 is MGHRA and CDR2 is YSYEKL in the germline V gene. Trimming took off 10 bases at V and 2 bases at J, with 18 bases between the two ends. This chain's CDR3 is CATQKGRQAGANVLTF. CDR3 nucleotides: TGCGCCACCCAAAAAGGGAGGCAAGCTGGGGCCAACGTCCTGACTTTC.

This clonotype was counted only a few times. The J gene is TRBJ2-5, the V gene TRBV28, with 8 bases that match TRBD1. The V gene's germline CDR1 is MDHEN and CDR2 SYDVKM. Unmatched junction bases numbered 3, after V lost 6 bases and J lost 3 bases. The CDR3 is 13 residues long. The CDR3 DNA is TGTGCCAGCAGGCGACAGGGGAAAGAGACCCAGTACTTC. It specifies CASRRQGKETQYF.

In this sample, this clonotype turned up a few times. This chain uses TRBV30 with TRBJ2-3; D is uncertain. The germline V gene encodes CDR1 GTSNPN and CDR2 SVGIG (reference sequence). There are 14 residues in the CDR3. Deletions cut 4 bases from V and 1 base from J, with 12 bases between. The CDR3 DNA is TGTGCCTGGAATCGAGACACAGGCACAGATACGCAGTATTTT. Translating gives CAWNRDTGTDTQYF. Complete variable domain (other parts from reference TRBV30 and TRBJ2-3): SQTIHQWPATLVQPVGSPLSLECTVEGTSNPNLYWYRQAAGRGLQLLFYSVGIGQISSEVPQNLSASRPQDRQFILSSKKLLLSDSGFYLCAWNRDTGTDTQYFGPGTRLTVL.

The rearrangement joins TRBV3-1 to TRBJ2-4; 9 bases line up with TRBD2. CDR1 and CDR2 (germline): LGHDT, YNNKEL (reference sequence). The CDR3 is 16 residues long. Trimming took 0 bases from V and 9 from J; bases not matched to a gene: 9. DNA for the CDR3: TGTGCCAGCAGCCAAGATATCGCGGGAGGGCGCGGCATTCAGTACTTC. Protein product: CASSQDIAGGRGIQYF.

This sequence joins TRBV12-3 or TRBV12-4 and TRBJ2-6; the D gene is possibly TRBD2 (5 bases). CDR3 size: 17 residues. V lost 8 bases and J lost 0, with 17 bases in between. CDR3 in amino acids: CASHATADLSGANVLTF. In DNA form, the CDR3 reads TGTGCCAGCCACGCCACAGCGGACCTCTCTGGGGCCAACGTCCTGACTTTC.

This clonotype came up once. The V and J genes are TRBV28 and TRBJ2-7, with TRBD1 as a possible D gene (6 bases). This CDR3 comprises 13 residues. In germline, CDR1 is MDHEN, CDR2 SYDVKM. V lost 11 bases and J lost 0, with 14 bases in between. Here the CDR3 reads CASGQLSSYEQYF. The CDR3 DNA sequence: TGTGCCTCCGGACAGCTCAGCTCCTACGAGCAGTACTTC.

This clonotype has just a few counts. The chain joins TRBV4-1 to TRBJ2-7, with TRBD1 identical over 11 bases. V shed 0 bases and J 4 bases; nucleotides not matched to a gene: 5. The CDR3 totals 16 residues. Per the germline V gene, CDR1 is MGHRA and CDR2 is YSYEKL. This CDR3 is CASSQDSGQGAYEQYF. Written as DNA, the CDR3 is TGCGCCAGCAGCCAAGATTCCGGACAGGGGGCATACGAGCAGTACTTC.

This chain connects TRBV2 to TRBJ2-7; possibly TRBD1 for D (6 bases). The CDR3 runs 14 residues. Germline V gene lookup returns CDR1 SNHLY and CDR2 FYNNEI. Trimming pared 4 bases from V and 2 bases from J, leaving 12 bases between. In DNA, the CDR3 is TGTGCCAGCAGTGGTACAGGGTCACCCTACGAGCAGTACTTC. Translated, it gives CASSGTGSPYEQYF.

This clonotype showed up just a few times. CDR3 protein: CASSQGRLAGANEQFF. CDR3 in DNA: TGTGCCAGCAGCCAAGGTCGACTAGCGGGGGCCAATGAGCAGTTCTTC. The chain joins TRBV3-1 to TRBJ2-1; 12 nucleotides line up with TRBD2. From germline, CDR1 is LGHDT and CDR2 YNNKEL (reference sequence). The CDR3 is 16 residues long. With 1 base clipped from V and 6 bases from J, the junction kept 4 bases outside the gene matches.

The chain joins TRBV6-1 to TRBJ1-4; TRBD1 aligns across 7 bases. Trimming removed 6 bases from V and 4 bases from J; junction bases left unmatched: 8. The CDR3 length is 15 residues. CDR1 is MNHNS and CDR2 is SASEGT in the germline V gene. For the CDR3, the DNA is TGTGCCAGCAGATCCAGGACAGGAATTAATGAAAAACTGTTTTTT. This translates into CASRSRTGINEKLFF.

The count of this clonotype is one. This CDR3 reads CASSYKGIQYF. The CDR3 region has the DNA TGTGCCAGCAGTTATAAGGGGATACAGTACTTC. The chain couples TRBV6-5 to TRBJ2-7; D may be TRBD1 (5 bases). CDR3 size: 11 residues. Germline V lookup: CDR1 MNHEY, CDR2 SVGAGI. V lost 3 bases and J lost 10, with 10 bases in between.